The source of this T cell receptor (beta chain) is a study of CD8+ T cells in alopecia areata. The ends lost 0 bases at V and 3 bases at J; junction bases unmatched: 4. CDR1 is MGHRA and CDR2 is YSYEKL in the germline V gene. The CDR3 is 17 residues long. RNA was extracted and reverse transcribed into cDNA as the sequencing template. Here immunoSEQ multiplex PCR was the method, and the copy in TCRdb shows in-frame clones only, minus some. The repertoire holds 100,000 to 150,000 clones, with 55% to 70% as singletons. On this clone itself: As yet, its antigen is unknown.

Study-wide results and caveats: Among patients, TCR sharing was less clear than in mice, a difference possibly due in part to HLA diversity in the patient population. Lesional scalp exceeded normal scalp in clonality, especially in alopecia totalis/universalis.

This sequence joins TRBV4-1 and TRBJ2-6; 8 bases are a match to TRBD1. Specimen: CD4+ T cells sorted from blood. This TCR came from a human donor in good health. In DNA, the CDR3 is TGCGCCAGCAGCCAAGATCCAGGGGGCGGTGGGGCCAACGTCCTGACTTTC. The encoded protein is CASSQDPGGGGANVLTF.